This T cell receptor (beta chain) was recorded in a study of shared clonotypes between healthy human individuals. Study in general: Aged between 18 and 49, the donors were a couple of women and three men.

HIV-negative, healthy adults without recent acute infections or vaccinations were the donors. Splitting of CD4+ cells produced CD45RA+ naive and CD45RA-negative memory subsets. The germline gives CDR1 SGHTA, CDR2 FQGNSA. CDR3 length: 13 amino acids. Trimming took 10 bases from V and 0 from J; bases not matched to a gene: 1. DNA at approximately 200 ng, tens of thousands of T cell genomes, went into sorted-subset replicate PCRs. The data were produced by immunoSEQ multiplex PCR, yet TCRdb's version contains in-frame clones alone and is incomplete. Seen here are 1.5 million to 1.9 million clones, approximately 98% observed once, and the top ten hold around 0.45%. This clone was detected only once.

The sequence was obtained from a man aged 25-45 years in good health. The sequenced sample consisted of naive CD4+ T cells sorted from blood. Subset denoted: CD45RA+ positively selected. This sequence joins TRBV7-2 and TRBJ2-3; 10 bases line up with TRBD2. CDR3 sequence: CAILAGSTDTQYF. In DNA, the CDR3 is TGTGCCATACTAGCGGGAAGCACAGATACGCAGTATTTT.